The 27 T cell receptor beta chains below all came from one sample that was sequenced in a study of blood T cell repertoires in COVID-19 (TCRdb year 2020). The library relied on the immunoSEQ multiplex PCR assay. The table comes from immuneACCESS by way of TCRdb, which keeps in-frame sequences with V and J called. Part of the clones is missing from these tables; in studies checked, under half for an unresolved V gene and the rest for unknown reasons. The sample includes about 180,000 clones, with roughly 89% observed a single time. The ten biggest clones cover about 2.1% of the sample. The sequenced material came from PBMCs or T cells enriched from blood (not recorded which). Source of these receptors: a woman aged 40-49 years with acute COVID-19.

The chain recombines TRBV11-2 with TRBJ1-1, with D uncertain. The CDR3 covers 14 residues. V lost 1 base to trimming and J lost 4 bases, with 10 bases between them. From germline, CDR1 is SGHAT and CDR2 FQNNGV. The CDR3 DNA reads as TGTGCCAGCAGCTTAGGGGCGCGGGGCACTGAAGCTTTCTTT. Its translation: CASSLGARGTEAFF.

V gene TRBV5-8 combines with J gene TRBJ2-3; D not resolved. The CDR3 runs 17 residues. Trimming pared 0 bases from V and 2 bases from J, leaving 16 bases between. Per the germline V gene, CDR1 is SGHTS and CDR2 is YDEGEE. CDR3 protein: CASSLGASYSFTDTQYF. The CDR3 DNA sequence: TGTGCCAGCAGCTTGGGAGCCTCGTACAGTTTCACAGATACGCAGTATTTT.

The genes are TRBV28 and TRBJ2-7, with 8 bases fitting TRBD1. Germline lookup yields CDR1 MDHEN and CDR2 SYDVKM. J lost 0 bases, V lost 7 bases, and 20 bases had no gene match. The CDR3 loop spans 19 amino acids. CDR3 region: CASIPHGRTGNVLSYEQYF. CDR3 nucleotides: TGTGCCAGCATCCCTCATGGCCGGACAGGGAACGTCCTCTCCTACGAGCAGTACTTC.

The gene calls are TRBV27 and TRBJ1-2, with a possible D match to TRBD1 (6 bases). The ends were cut back, 4 bases at V and 4 bases at J, with 10 bases in the middle. This CDR3 comprises 13 residues. Germline V lookup: CDR1 MNHEY, CDR2 SMNVEV (reference sequence). This chain's CDR3 is CASSSDSSYGYTF. The CDR3 DNA follows: TGTGCCAGCAGTTCGGACAGCTCCTATGGCTACACCTTC.

This rearrangement joins TRBV23-1 to TRBJ1-5, with D possibly being TRBD1 (5 bases). TRBV23-1 is known as an ORF, though its function is uncertain. V lost 4 bases to trimming and J lost 0 bases, with 19 bases between them. The CDR3 is 18 residues long. The CDR3 spells CASSLASRGCYSNQPQHF. The CDR3 bases are TGCGCCAGCAGTCTAGCTAGTAGGGGCTGCTATAGCAATCAGCCCCAGCATTTT.

The gene calls are TRBV7-9 and TRBJ1-2, with a possible D match to TRBD1 (6 bases). This CDR3 region has 15 residues. Germline assignment: CDR1 SEHNR and CDR2 FQNEAQ (reference sequence). Trimming took off 0 bases at V and 8 bases at J, with 16 bases between the two ends. In DNA, the CDR3 is TGTGCCAGCAGCTTAGCAGGCTTAGCAGGGGAAGGCTACACCTTC. This sequence encodes CASSLAGLAGEGYTF.

This clone appeared a single time. This chain joins TRBV7-8 and TRBJ2-3, with a weak D call TRBD2 (6 bases). This CDR3 is built from 16 residues. Between the trimmed V and J ends, which lost 4 bases and 5 bases, there was a span of 19 bases. The germline CDR1 and CDR2 sequences are SGHVS and FQNEAQ. CDR3 DNA sequence: TGTGCCAGCAGCTCTAGCGTAGGCCTGGGAGAAGATACGCAGTATTTT. It translates to CASSSSVGLGEDTQYF.

The chain recombines TRBV2 with TRBJ1-1, with D possibly being TRBD1 (6 bases). The germline gives CDR1 SNHLY, CDR2 FYNNEI. The V end was cut by 6 bases, the J end by 0 bases, with 14 bases between. This CDR3 contains 15 residues. The CDR3: CASRARTDLNTEAFF. For the CDR3, the DNA is TGTGCCAGCAGGGCCCGGACAGACTTGAACACTGAAGCTTTCTTT. Full variable domain (outside the CDR3, taken from reference TRBV2 and TRBJ1-1): EPEVTQTPSHQVTQMGQEVILRCVPISNHLYFYWYRQILGQKVEFLVSFYNNEISEKSEIFDDQFSVERPDGSNFTLKIRSTKLEDSAMYFCASRARTDLNTEAFFGQGTRLTVV.

The chain links TRBV9 to TRBJ2-2; 7 bases fit TRBD2. The CDR3 is 15 residues long. V lost 2 bases and J lost 4; bases outside the gene matches: 5. CDR1 is SGDLS, CDR2 YYNGEE, per germline. CDR3 bases: TGTGCCAGCAGCGTCGTGAGGGAGGGCACCGGGGAGCTGTTTTTT. Protein sequence: CASSVVREGTGELFF.

The chain is built from TRBV5-4 and TRBJ1-1; 9 bases match TRBD1. The CDR3 runs 15 residues. V shed 4 bases and J 4 bases; nucleotides not matched to a gene: 8. CDR1 SGHNT and CDR2 YYREEE come from the germline V gene (reference sequence). The CDR3 loop is CASSNYRGLVTEAFF. The CDR3 coding sequence is TGTGCCAGCAGCAACTACAGGGGGCTGGTCACTGAAGCTTTCTTT. Using reference TRBV5-4 and TRBJ1-1 for the parts outside the CDR3, the full variable domain is ETGVTQSPTHLIKTRGQQVTLRCSSQSGHNTVSWYQQALGQGPQFIFQYYREEENGRGNFPPRFSGLQFPNYSSELNVNALELDDSALYLCASSNYRGLVTEAFFGQGTRLTVV.

The CDR3 DNA reads TGCGCCAGCAGCGACAATAGCGGGGGGGCCGCCGGGGAGCTGTTTTTT. As protein: CASSDNSGGAAGELFF. The chain recombines TRBV5-1 with TRBJ2-2; 11 nucleotides align to TRBD2. CDR1 SGHRS and CDR2 YFSETQ come from the germline V gene. The CDR3 has 16 amino acids. V lost 4 bases, J lost 6 bases, and 8 bases stayed unmatched.

This clone was observed a single time. This chain connects TRBV5-1 to TRBJ2-7; 7 bases map to TRBD1. The CDR3 consists of 14 residues. CDR1 is SGHRS and CDR2 is YFSETQ in the germline V gene. V lost 4 bases, J lost 6 bases, and 10 bases stayed unmatched. This chain's CDR3 is CASSVPTGKGEQYF. The CDR3 DNA reads as TGCGCCAGCAGCGTACCGACAGGGAAGGGCGAGCAGTACTTC.

The chain joins TRBV19 to TRBJ2-1; weak D call: TRBD1 (8 bases). The CDR3 sequence is 17 residues long. The germline gives CDR1 LNHDA, CDR2 SQIVND (reference sequence). V lost 5 bases and J 8 bases, leaving 25 bases between the germline ends. The CDR3 DNA reads TGTGCCAGTAGTCACAGGGGGACTACCCGAACCAACTATGAGCAGTTCTTC. Protein sequence: CASSHRGTTRTNYEQFF.

This clone showed up just a few times. The chain combines TRBV6-5 with TRBJ2-7, with TRBD1 as a possible D gene (5 bases). Per germline, CDR1 MNHEY and CDR2 SVGAGI. Trimming took 6 bases from V and 2 from J, leaving 17 bases between them. The CDR3 sequence is 15 residues long. In DNA, the CDR3 is TGTGCCAGCAGGATGGACGCTTTCAGGGCCTACGAGCAGTACTTC. This sequence encodes CASRMDAFRAYEQYF.

Details on this clone: The junction departs from germline at one end; a sequencing error may be responsible. The chain uses TRBV5-5 and TRBJ2-2, with D possibly matching TRBD1 (6 bases). This CDR3 is built from 17 residues. Germline V gene lookup returns CDR1 SGHKS and CDR2 YYEKEE (reference sequence). CDR3 DNA: TGTGCCAGCAGCTTGGAAACAGGGCCCCCGAATACCGGGGAGCTGTTTTTT. Translated: CASSLETGPPNTGELFF.

V and J are TRBV7-8 and TRBJ2-7; 8 nucleotides match TRBD1. The germline V gene encodes CDR1 SGHVS and CDR2 FQNEAQ. This CDR3 is 16 amino acids long. J was trimmed by 3 bases and V by 2 bases; bases with no gene match: 9. The CDR3 spells CASSLRIGGQVYEQYF. In DNA form, the CDR3 reads TGTGCCAGCAGCTTAAGAATAGGGGGACAGGTCTACGAGCAGTACTTC.

The count of this clone is one. This rearrangement joins TRBV2 to TRBJ2-1; 8 bases are shared with TRBD2. The J segment lost 3 bases and the V segment lost 6 bases, leaving 4 bases of the junction unmatched. Per germline, CDR1 SNHLY and CDR2 FYNNEI. The CDR3 extends over 14 amino acids. The CDR3 here is CASRTSENYNEQFF. The CDR3, as DNA: TGTGCCAGCAGGACTAGCGAGAACTACAATGAGCAGTTCTTC.

V and J are TRBV2 and TRBJ1-5; 8 nucleotides agree with TRBD1. Trimming removed 6 bases from V and 6 bases from J; junction bases left unmatched: 7. In germline, CDR1 is SNHLY, CDR2 FYNNEI. This CDR3 comprises 14 residues. The CDR3 is CASRIPGGRQPQHF. CDR3 bases: TGTGCCAGCAGGATCCCAGGGGGCCGTCAGCCCCAGCATTTT.

Only one count was recorded for this clone. The chain uses TRBV19 and TRBJ2-7; TRBD1 aligns across 7 bases. The CDR3 loop spans 13 amino acids. The germline V gene has CDR1 LNHDA and CDR2 SQIVND (reference sequence). Losses at the gene ends were 3 bases for V and 4 bases for J; bases not matched to a gene: 3. CDR3 region: CASSMKGAYEQYF. Written as DNA, the CDR3 is TGTGCCAGTAGTATGAAGGGGGCGTACGAGCAGTACTTC.

V gene TRBV2 combines with J gene TRBJ1-2; possibly TRBD1 for D (5 bases). Trimming stripped 7 bases from V and 8 bases from J, with 17 bases between. CDR3 length: 13 amino acids. Germline V gives CDR1 SNHLY, CDR2 FYNNEI. CDR3: CASIAGGGEGYTF. Written as DNA, the CDR3 is TGTGCCAGCATCGCGGGGGGTGGAGAGGGCTACACCTTC.

The chain links TRBV6-5 to TRBJ2-1; no firm D call. Trimming left V 5 bases short and J 0 bases short, with 11 bases between. Germline CDR1 MNHEY, CDR2 SVGAGI. The CDR3 runs 15 residues. As DNA, the CDR3 is TGTGCCAGCAGTAAACAGAAAGGCTCCTACAATGAGCAGTTCTTC. Amino acids: CASSKQKGSYNEQFF.

This chain uses TRBV7-2 with TRBJ2-7; 8 bases agree with TRBD2. CDR1 and CDR2 from the germline V gene are SGHTA and FQGNSA. V dropped 3 bases and J dropped 4; count of bases not matched to a gene: 11. This CDR3 is built from 16 residues. In nucleotides, the CDR3 is TGTGCCAGCAGCTTGGTGGGCGGGGGGATTAAATACGAGCAGTACTTC. As protein: CASSLVGGGIKYEQYF.

The rearrangement links TRBV7-2 to TRBJ2-1, with TRBD2 identical over 8 bases. CDR1 SGHTA and CDR2 FQGNSA come from the germline V gene. The length of the CDR3 is 16 residues. V dropped 5 bases and J dropped 9; count of bases not matched to a gene: 15. The DNA for the CDR3 is TGTGCCAGCAGCCCTCCTCCGGGAGGGGCCTTGGGTGAGCAGTTCTTC. The encoded protein is CASSPPPGGALGEQFF.

The V and J genes are TRBV9 and TRBJ1-5; D remains ambiguous. V lost 6 bases and J lost 10, with 8 bases in between. The V gene's germline CDR1 is SGDLS and CDR2 YYNGEE. The CDR3 loop spans 10 amino acids. CDR3 bases: TGTGCCAGCACCCTTTTTCCCCAGCATTTT. This gives the protein CASTLFPQHF.

This chain connects TRBV18 to TRBJ2-1; D not resolved. V was cut by 1 base and J by 2 bases, with 3 bases left in between. In germline, CDR1 is KGHSH, CDR2 LQKENI. The CDR3 runs to 13 residues. CDR3 loop: CASSPRAYNEQFF. The CDR3 DNA is TGTGCCAGCTCACCACGAGCCTACAATGAGCAGTTCTTC. The full variable domain, completed using reference TRBV18 and TRBJ2-1, is NAGVMQNPRHLVRRRGQEARLRCSPMKGHSHVYWYRQLPEEGLKFMVYLQKENIIDESGMPKERFSAEFPKEGPSILRIQQVVRGDSAAYFCASSPRAYNEQFFGPGTRLTVL.

This sequence joins TRBV4-2 and TRBJ2-3, with no clear D. The CDR3 has 16 amino acids. Trimming shortened V by 4 bases and J by 4 bases, and 18 bases separated the two germline ends. Germline CDR1 and CDR2: LGHNA and YNFKEQ. The CDR3 region is CASSPLAKTGPDTQYF. The CDR3 DNA sequence: TGTGCCAGCAGCCCCCTGGCCAAGACTGGTCCAGATACGCAGTATTTT.

This clone has a handful of counts. The V call is TRBV19, the J call TRBJ2-3; 9 bases align to TRBD1. The CDR3 runs to 13 residues. V was clipped by 7 bases and J by 4 bases; unmatched bases: 3. Germline lookup yields CDR1 LNHDA and CDR2 SQIVND (reference sequence). CDR3 sequence: CASTTGGADTQYF. The CDR3 coding sequence is TGTGCCAGTACAACAGGGGGCGCAGATACGCAGTATTTT. The full variable domain, in which reference TRBV19 and TRBJ2-3 provide the parts outside the CDR3, is DGGITQSPKYLFRKEGQNVTLSCEQNLNHDAMYWYRQDPGQGLRLIYYSQIVNDFQKGDIAEGYSVSREKKESFPLTVTSAQKNPTAFYLCASTTGGADTQYFGPGTRLTVL.